This TCR beta chain was profiled in a study of cytomegalovirus exposure and HLA in healthy donors. This CDR3 has 11 amino acids. From germline, CDR1 is SEHNR and CDR2 FQNEAQ (reference sequence). V gave up 5 bases and J gave up 11 bases, with 7 bases separating them. The primer mix had 60 Vbeta and 13 Jbeta primers. The repertoire was sequenced with immunoSEQ multiplex PCR; TCRdb's copy has only in-frame clones and lacks some. The repertoire consists of some 160,000 clones, with 65% to 85% occurring once and the leading ten covering more than 1.5%. The V gene is TRBV7-9, the J gene TRBJ1-6; D remains unclear. Material: PBMCs. The TCR comes from a woman aged 18-29 years in good health and CMV-seronegative. The CDR3 DNA sequence: TGTGCCAGCAGCCCTACGGCACCCCTCCACTTT. It is translated as CASSPTAPLHF.